The following is a TCR beta chain sequence with its context. The entry originates in a study of blood T cell repertoires in COVID-19. Germline lookup yields CDR1 LNHNV and CDR2 YYDKDF (reference sequence). The CDR3 length is 14 residues. Trimming stripped 3 bases from V and 9 bases from J, with 15 bases between. This table comes from immunoSEQ multiplex PCR, and its TCRdb copy is limited to in-frame clones, with some not included. The sample has 400,000 to 450,000 clones; about 91% are singletons. This sequence joins TRBV15 and TRBJ1-5; no reliable D call. Input material: peripheral blood. The origin of this receptor is a woman in her fifties or sixties with COVID-19, enrolled during active disease. The CDR3 protein is CATSSEVMGRPQHF. The CDR3 DNA follows: TGTGCCACCAGCAGTGAGGTAATGGGTCGGCCCCAGCATTTT.